Listed below are T cell receptor beta chains from one sample, sequenced in a study of blood T cell repertoires in COVID-19. Method: immunoSEQ multiplex PCR; TCRdb's copy keeps in-frame clones and lacks some. This table has around 140,000 clones, almost 85% appearing once. The sequenced sample consisted of peripheral blood. The receptors originated from a man between 60 and 75 years old with acute or convalescent COVID-19. CDR3s include the opening cysteine and the closing phenylalanine or tryptophan. A D gene is named only where the DNA matches it firmly. The size entry is marked missing in some rows and otherwise reads once, few, many or a size class.

abundance	d_gene	len	v_gene	j_gene	CDR3nt	CDR3aa
once	TRBD2	16	TRBV5-6	TRBJ2-1	TGTGCCAGCAGCAAAAAACTAGCGGGGGGGCGAAATGAGCAGTTCTTC	CASSKKLAGGRNEQFF
-	-	11	TRBV6-5	TRBJ1-5	TGTGCCTACGGTAGCAATCAGCCCCAGCATTTT	CAYGSNQPQHF
-	TRBD1	16	TRBV10-3	TRBJ1-2	TGTGCCATCAGCAACGAAAGAAACAGGGGTAACTATGGCTACACCTTC	CAISNERNRGNYGYTF
-	TRBD1	16	TRBV5-6	TRBJ2-5	TGTGCCAGCAGCTCCTACAGGGGGCTGTTTTCGGAGACCCAGTACTTC	CASSSYRGLFSETQYF
once	TRBD2	15	TRBV12-5	TRBJ2-5	TGTGCTAGTGGTCTGGGGGACCCCGGGAGGGAGACCCAGTACTTC	CASGLGDPGRETQYF
-	TRBD1	14	TRBV7-9	TRBJ2-7	TGTGCCAGCAGTGCAGGGACAGGGCACTACGAGCAGTACTTC	CASSAGTGHYEQYF
-	-	17	TRBV20-1	TRBJ1-5	TGCAGTGCTAGTCGAGCCACAGGGAACGCAATCAATCAGCCCCAGCATTTT	CSASRATGNAINQPQHF
once	-	14	TRBV18	TRBJ1-4	TGTGCCAGCTCATCGGACATAGGGAATGAAAAACTGTTTTTT	CASSSDIGNEKLFF
few	-	16	TRBV11-3	TRBJ1-6	TGTGCCAGCAGCTTATATCCCTCACAGGGTAATTCACCCCTCCACTTT	CASSLYPSQGNSPLHF
-	TRBD1	13	TRBV5-4	TRBJ1-5	TGTGCCAGCAACTATAGACAGGGTCAGCCCCAGCATTTT	CASNYRQGQPQHF
-	TRBD1	14	TRBV5-1	TRBJ1-2	TGCGCCTCCCGGACAGGAAGGGGCCTCTATGGCTACACCTTC	CASRTGRGLYGYTF
-	-	18	TRBV6-2/TRBV6-3	TRBJ1-1	TGTGCCAGCAGTTACTTCATCCCGCCGCAGGGGCTGAACACTGAAGCTTTCTTT	CASSYFIPPQGLNTEAFF
-	TRBD1	14	TRBV11-2	TRBJ2-7	TGTGCCAGCAGTCTTTCGGACAGGGGGTACGAGCAGTACTTC	CASSLSDRGYEQYF
-	TRBD1	16	TRBV7-3	TRBJ1-2	TGTGCCAGCAGCTTAACGGGGACAGGGGCTAACTATGGCTACACCTTC	CASSLTGTGANYGYTF
few	TRBD1	16	TRBV24-1	TRBJ1-5	TGTGCCACCAGTGAAACAGGGGGGATCAGCAATCAGCCCCAGCATTTT	CATSETGGISNQPQHF